The 10 T cell receptor beta chains reported below all come from one sample, sequenced in a study of shared clonotypes between healthy human individuals. Terminally differentiated effector memory CD45RA+ cells were left out of the naive CD8 fraction, which was CD45RO-negative and positively selected for CCR7. Sequenced by immunoSEQ multiplex PCR; TCRdb stores in-frame clones only, minus some. This table has around 2,000,000 clones, about 95% appearing once. Input material: naive CD8+ T cells sorted from blood. These receptors were taken from a man between 18 and 35 years old in good health.

CDR3 region: CAWSVPIGHMGNTIYF. Here the CDR3 DNA reads TGTGCCTGGAGTGTACCGATAGGGCATATGGGAAACACCATATATTTT. This sequence joins TRBV30 and TRBJ1-3; D uncertain. Deletions cut 0 bases from V and 4 bases from J, with 16 bases between. Germline CDR1 reads GTSNPN; CDR2 reads SVGIG (reference sequence). There are 16 residues in the CDR3.

This chain connects TRBV7-9 to TRBJ2-7, with D unclear. This CDR3 has 13 amino acids. Germline CDR1 and CDR2: SEHNR and FQNEAQ (reference sequence). The V gene lost 4 bases and the J gene lost 3 bases, with 10 bases spanning the gap. CDR3 nucleotides: TGTGCCAGCAGCTCCCTTCTTAACTACGAGCAGTACTTC. It specifies CASSSLLNYEQYF.

The chain carries TRBV28 and TRBJ1-2; D remains unclear. Germline V gene lookup returns CDR1 MDHEN and CDR2 SYDVKM. This CDR3 comprises 16 residues. The ends were cut back, 7 bases at V and 0 bases at J, with 18 bases in the middle. For the CDR3, the DNA is TGTGCCAGCACCGCCGGAGACCCTGCGACTAACTATGGCTACACCTTC. It is translated as CASTAGDPATNYGYTF.

V is TRBV6-1 and J is TRBJ2-7; D possibly corresponds to TRBD1 (5 bases). V lost 4 bases to trimming and J lost 3 bases, with 16 bases between them. The CDR3 consists of 15 residues. Germline assignment: CDR1 MNHNS and CDR2 SASEGT. CDR3 coding DNA: TGTGCCAGCAGTGTGACAGAGCTTGCGAGCTACGAGCAGTACTTC. This gives the protein CASSVTELASYEQYF.

Only one count was recorded for this clone. V is TRBV4-3 and J is TRBJ2-5, with D possibly being TRBD1 (5 bases). The V end was cut by 0 bases, the J end by 4 bases, with 12 bases between. The V gene's germline CDR1 is LGHNA and CDR2 YSLEER. This CDR3 spans 15 amino acids. CDR3 DNA sequence: TGCGCCAGCAGCCAAGATAGGGCCAGGGCAGAGACCCAGTACTTC. Protein sequence: CASSQDRARAETQYF.

Turning to this clone: Within the sample, other DNA sequences also encode this same CDR3. The V call is TRBV11-2, the J call TRBJ2-5, with D possibly being TRBD1 (6 bases). Germline CDR1 reads SGHAT; CDR2 reads FQNNGV. Trimming removed 5 bases at V and 2 bases at J, with 9 bases between. CDR3 length: 13 residues. The CDR3 region has the DNA TGTGCCAGCAGCCCACAGGGTCAAGAGACCCAGTACTTC. This gives the protein CASSPQGQETQYF.

This chain uses TRBV9 with TRBJ2-7, with no clear D. The CDR3 is 14 amino acids. Germline CDR1 is SGDLS and CDR2 is YYNGEE. The V gene lost 3 bases and the J gene lost 3 bases, with 13 bases spanning the gap. The CDR3 region has the DNA TGTGCCAGCAGCGCCGAGCCATTTTACTACGAGCAGTACTTC. As protein: CASSAEPFYYEQYF.

The chain links TRBV13 to TRBJ1-2, with TRBD1 identical over 9 bases. Germline CDR1 reads PRHDT; CDR2 reads FYEKMQ (reference sequence). The CDR3 is 17 residues long. The junction had 14 bases not matched to a gene; V was cut back by 3 bases and J by 6 bases. The CDR3 DNA follows: TGTGCCAGCAGCTTCCCGACAGGGGGAAGAAGTGTGGATGGCTACACCTTC. This sequence encodes CASSFPTGGRSVDGYTF.

The chain has TRBV27 and TRBJ2-7; D is unresolved. Germline lookup yields CDR1 MNHEY and CDR2 SMNVEV (reference sequence). Trimming removed 8 bases at V and 4 bases at J, with 15 bases between. This CDR3 contains 13 residues. The CDR3 sequence is CASRWAEYYEQYF. The CDR3 coding sequence is TGTGCCAGCCGTTGGGCCGAGTATTACGAGCAGTACTTC.

The chain combines TRBV11-3 with TRBJ2-1; 11 nucleotides align to TRBD1. The germline V gene has CDR1 SGHNT and CDR2 YENEEA. Unmatched junction bases numbered 8, after V lost 0 bases and J lost 7 bases. The CDR3 consists of 17 residues. In DNA, the CDR3 is TGTGCCAGCAGCTTAGATCCGGGACAGGGGGTCGAGAATGAGCAGTTCTTC. This codes for CASSLDPGQGVENEQFF.